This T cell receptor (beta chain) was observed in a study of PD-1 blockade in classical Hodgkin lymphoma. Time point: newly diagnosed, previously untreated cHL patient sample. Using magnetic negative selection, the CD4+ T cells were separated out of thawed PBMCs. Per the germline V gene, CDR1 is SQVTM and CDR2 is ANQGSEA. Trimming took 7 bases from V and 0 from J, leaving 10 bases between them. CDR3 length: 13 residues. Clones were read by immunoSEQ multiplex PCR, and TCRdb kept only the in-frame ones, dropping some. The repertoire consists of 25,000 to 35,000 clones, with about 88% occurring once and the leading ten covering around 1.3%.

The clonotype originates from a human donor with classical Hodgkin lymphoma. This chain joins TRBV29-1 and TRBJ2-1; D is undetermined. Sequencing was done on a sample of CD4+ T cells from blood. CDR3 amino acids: CSGTASSYNEQFF. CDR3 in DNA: TGCAGCGGGACCGCGAGCTCCTACAATGAGCAGTTCTTC.